This TCR beta chain emerged from a study of blood T cell repertoires in COVID-19. For the study at large: The United States, Italy and Spain supplied acute and convalescent COVID-19 samples. The analysed material was cDNA or gDNA that came from T cells, B-cell-depleted T cells, or PBMCs.

Trimming took 0 bases from V and 4 from J, leaving 13 bases between them. This CDR3 region has 15 residues. The germline gives CDR1 SGDLS, CDR2 YYNGEE. Per the study methods: Researchers report that nucleated cell counts were estimated from reference gene primer amplification. Sequencing used immunoSEQ multiplex PCR; TCRdb keeps in-frame clones, though not all of them. V and J calls and clone size are copied from that table; D and trimming were computed from the DNA. Of roughly 110,000 clones listed, over 70% are singletons. This clone has a handful of counts. This clonotype was sampled from a middle-aged man with acute or convalescent COVID-19. Material: peripheral blood. The chain has TRBV9 and TRBJ1-2; tentative D call: TRBD1 (6 bases). As DNA, the CDR3 is TGTGCCAGCAGCGTAGCTTCCCAGGGGATCTATGGCTACACCTTC. It translates to CASSVASQGIYGYTF. Together with reference TRBV9 and TRBJ1-2, the CDR3 gives the full variable domain: DSGVTQTPKHLITATGQRVTLRCSPRSGDLSVYWYQQSLDQGLQFLIQYYNGEERAKGNILERFSAQQFPDLHSELNLSSLELGDSALYFCASSVASQGIYGYTFGSGTRLTVV.